A single sample gave rise to the 20 T cell receptor beta chains below, sequenced in a study of post-analysis software for immune sequencing data. Overall study results and limits: When patients were compared with controls, 4 or 5 TRBV segments were more frequent, TRBV5-6, TRBV5-1 and TRBV20-1 among them.

Unique molecular identifiers were carried by the TCR beta cDNA libraries. A single record per CDR3 protein comes from TCRdb applying MiXCR to the PCR reads. The table includes roughly 700,000 distinct CDR3 sequences, about 32% detected once. No antigen is known for these receptors. Sequenced material: blood. Source of these receptors: a girl aged 10 to 17 with multiple sclerosis.

J is TRBJ1-2 and V is TRBV7-2; D not certain. Germline values: CDR1 SGHTA, CDR2 FQGNSA. V was trimmed by 1 base and J by 8 bases, leaving 11 bases between them. CDR3 size: 13 residues. CDR3 sequence (DNA): TGTGCCAGCAGCTTAGTTTTGCGGTCCGGCTACACCTTC. Protein product: CASSLVLRSGYTF.

This clonotype came up a few times. This chain joins TRBV29-1 and TRBJ1-1, with a tentative D call TRBD1 (6 bases). V gave up 7 bases and J gave up 3 bases, with 12 bases separating them. Germline V gene lookup returns CDR1 SQVTM and CDR2 ANQGSEA. The CDR3 runs 12 residues. CDR3 residues: CSAEGGHTEAFF. The CDR3 DNA is TGCAGCGCCGAAGGGGGGCACACTGAAGCTTTCTTT.

The V call is TRBV9, the J call TRBJ2-1, with TRBD2 identical over 8 bases. The trim removed 4 bases at V and 4 bases at J, leaving 10 bases unmatched. Germline CDR1 SGDLS, CDR2 YYNGEE. The CDR3 covers 16 residues. The CDR3 DNA sequence: TGTGCCAGCAGCCCCCGAGCGGCTAGCGGGTACAATGAGCAGTTCTTC. Translating it yields CASSPRAASGYNEQFF.

The chain has TRBV29-1 and TRBJ2-7; D may be TRBD1 (6 bases). The J call is doubtful: the DNA matches TRBJ2-5 better. CDR1 and CDR2 (germline): SQVTM, ANQGSEA. There are 12 residues in the CDR3. This chain's CDR3 is CSVYRVEETQYF. CDR3 nucleotides: TGCAGCGTTTACAGGGTGGAGGAGACCCAGTACTTC.

V usage is TRBV12-3 or TRBV12-4 and J usage is TRBJ1-5; D remains unclear. CDR3 length: 15 amino acids. Trimming cost V 5 bases and J 0 bases, with 11 bases left between them. The CDR3, as DNA: TGTGCCAGCAGTGGCTTGATGTATAGCAATCAGCCCCAGCATTTT. Its protein product is CASSGLMYSNQPQHF.

This rearrangement joins TRBV6-1 to TRBJ2-2; 15 bases are a match to TRBD2. With V trimmed by 5 bases and J by 0 bases, 7 bases remained unmatched. CDR1 and CDR2 from the germline V gene are MNHNS and SASEGT. The CDR3 loop spans 19 amino acids. This CDR3 reads CASSPGLAGGFANTGELFF. CDR3 in DNA: TGTGCCAGCAGTCCCGGACTAGCGGGGGGGTTCGCGAACACCGGGGAGCTGTTTTTT.

The chain combines TRBV6-5 with TRBJ2-7; a weak D match, TRBD2 (6 bases). This CDR3 has 15 amino acids. Trimming pared 6 bases from V and 0 bases from J, leaving 15 bases between. CDR1 and CDR2 (germline): MNHEY, SVGAGI. The CDR3 spells CASSPGGVNSYEQYF. As DNA, the CDR3 is TGTGCCAGCAGCCCCGGCGGGGTTAACTCCTACGAGCAGTACTTC.

A few counts support this clonotype. The chain links TRBV10-3 to TRBJ2-1, with TRBD2 matching over 12 bases. J gave up 9 bases and V 8 bases, and 17 bases lay outside the gene matches. Germline CDR1 ENHRY, CDR2 SYGVKD. The CDR3 spans 17 residues. The CDR3 DNA is TGTGCCATCTCTTCTAGCGGGAGGGTCCCGTGGGGGGCTGAGCAGTTCTTC. Protein: CAISSSGRVPWGAEQFF.

The gene calls are TRBV7-2 and TRBJ2-3; D call uncertain. CDR1 and CDR2 from the germline V gene are SGHTA and FQGNSA. With 1 base removed from V and 8 bases from J, the gap between germline ends came to 16 bases. The CDR3 loop spans 15 amino acids. The CDR3 bases are TGTGCCAGCAGCTTAGTTTCCCTACCCGGCGGTACGCAGTATTTT. This gives the protein CASSLVSLPGGTQYF.

The gene calls are TRBV5-1 and TRBJ2-4, with a possible D match to TRBD2 (6 bases). Deletions cut 2 bases from V and 5 bases from J, with 20 bases between. This CDR3 region has 17 residues. Germline CDR1 is SGHRS and CDR2 is YFSETQ. CDR3 in DNA: TGCGCCAGCAGCTTAGGGACCACTAGCCGGGGAGAAAACATTCAGTACTTC. It is translated as CASSLGTTSRGENIQYF.

This clonotype was observed a handful of times. The chain is built from TRBV9 and TRBJ2-6; TRBD2 matches 7 bases. With V trimmed by 6 bases and J by 0 bases, 3 bases remained unmatched. CDR1 SGDLS and CDR2 YYNGEE come from the germline V gene. CDR3 length: 15 amino acids. The CDR3 loop reads CASTSGVSGANVLTF. The CDR3 DNA reads as TGTGCCAGCACTAGCGGCGTCTCTGGGGCCAACGTCCTGACTTTC.

This chain connects TRBV25-1 to TRBJ2-3; D may be TRBD2 (6 bases). Germline CDR1 reads MGHDK; CDR2 reads SYGVNS. CDR3 size: 14 residues. Trimming removed 3 bases at V and 2 bases at J, with 9 bases between. The DNA of the CDR3 is TGTGCCAGCAGTGATGCGGGGCTCACAGATACGCAGTATTTT. Translated: CASSDAGLTDTQYF.

This chain connects TRBV18 to TRBJ1-2; D not certain. V was cut by 3 bases and J by 1 base, with 12 bases left in between. The CDR3 length is 15 residues. CDR1 and CDR2 (germline): KGHSH, LQKENI. The CDR3 loop reads CASSPKSENNYGYTF. Here the CDR3 DNA reads TGTGCCAGCTCACCCAAATCGGAAAATAACTATGGCTACACCTTC.

In its sample, this clonotype was seen a few times. The chain recombines TRBV10-3 with TRBJ1-1, with D possibly TRBD1 on 5 matching bases. Germline CDR1 and CDR2: ENHRY and SYGVKD. The CDR3 is 14 amino acids. Trimming took off 5 bases at V and 1 base at J, with 11 bases between the two ends. The CDR3 here is CAISPDGANTEAFF. The CDR3 bases are TGTGCCATCAGTCCCGACGGGGCGAACACTGAAGCTTTCTTT.

With regard to this clonotype: A much larger clone differs from this one at a single base, so this may be a read error. J is TRBJ1-2 and V is TRBV29-1; TRBD1 matches at 7 bases. Germline CDR1 is SQVTM and CDR2 is ANQGSEA. The CDR3 has 13 residues. Written as DNA, the CDR3 is TGCAACGTTCTCAACACAGGGGACTATGGCTACACCTTC. Amino acid sequence: CNVLNTGDYGYTF.

This chain joins TRBV6-6 and TRBJ2-2; tentative D call: TRBD1 (6 bases). Germline assignment: CDR1 MNHNY and CDR2 SVGAGI (reference sequence). V lost 2 bases to trimming and J lost 7 bases, with 14 bases between them. This CDR3 is 15 amino acids long. The CDR3 sequence: CASSYPTGLGGELFF. Here the CDR3 DNA reads TGTGCCAGCAGTTACCCAACAGGGCTGGGCGGGGAGCTGTTTTTT.

Turning to this clonotype: This clone may be a read error of a much larger clone one base away. The CDR3 is CASSYSGLAGGNEQYF. The DNA for the CDR3 is TGTGCCAGCAGTTACTCAGGACTAGCGGGAGGGAATGAGCAGTACTTC. The rearrangement joins TRBV6-5 to TRBJ2-7; 15 bases match TRBD2. The J segment lost 7 bases and the V segment lost 0 bases, leaving 4 bases of the junction unmatched. This CDR3 region has 16 residues. Germline V CDR1 and CDR2: MNHEY, SVGAGI.

The table lists this clonotype with many counts. J is TRBJ1-2 and V is TRBV29-1; unclear D gene. In germline, CDR1 is SQVTM, CDR2 ANQGSEA. Trimming shortened V by 6 bases and J by 3 bases, and 11 bases separated the two germline ends. The CDR3 is 12 amino acids. CDR3 sequence: CSVITAYYGYTF. CDR3 coding DNA: TGCAGCGTAATTACGGCATACTATGGCTACACCTTC.

The sample holds a few counts of this clonotype. The chain joins TRBV10-3 to TRBJ2-5; 8 nucleotides agree with TRBD1. CDR3 length: 15 amino acids. Trimming cost V 0 bases and J 4 bases; bases outside gene matches: 4. Germline CDR1 and CDR2: ENHRY and SYGVKD. As DNA, the CDR3 is TGTGCCATCAGTGAGTCGAGGACAGGGCTAGAGACCCAGTACTTC. Its translation is CAISESRTGLETQYF.

The table lists this clonotype with a few counts. The V gene is TRBV3-1, the J gene TRBJ1-2; TRBD1 aligns across 9 bases. After removal of 3 bases from V and 8 bases from J, the junction contained 7 bases not matched to a gene. The CDR3 sequence is 14 residues long. Germline assignment: CDR1 LGHDT and CDR2 YNNKEL (reference sequence). The CDR3 loop reads CASSQPGTGSGYTF. CDR3 DNA sequence: TGTGCCAGCAGCCAGCCCGGGACAGGGAGCGGCTACACCTTC.